This T cell receptor beta chain was identified during a study of blood T cell repertoires in COVID-19. At the level of the study: T cells, B-cell-depleted T cells, or PBMCs provided the cDNA or gDNA that served as material.

Germline V gene lookup returns CDR1 SNHLY and CDR2 FYNNEI. The V and J ends lost 5 bases and 2 bases respectively, with 9 bases between them. The CDR3 spans 13 residues. The assay was immunoSEQ multiplex PCR, and TCRdb's table has in-frame clones only and misses some. This table holds about 410,000 clones, 86% found once. The rearrangement joins TRBV2 to TRBJ1-2; D is unresolved. This clonotype was obtained from a woman in her thirties with active or convalescent COVID-19. Material for sequencing was peripheral blood. CDR3 bases: TGTGCCAGCAGTTTTCGAGAGAACTATGGCTACACCTTC. Translated, it gives CASSFRENYGYTF.